Listed below are T cell receptor beta chains from one sample, sequenced in a study of blood T cell repertoires in COVID-19. The data were produced by immunoSEQ multiplex PCR, yet TCRdb's version contains in-frame clones alone and is incomplete. The data contain 85,000 to 130,000 clones, roughly 89% of them singletons. The specimen was peripheral blood. The receptor set was obtained from a human donor in a cohort sampled during active COVID-19. Each CDR3 is given with its conserved first and last residue. Fields, in order: V gene, J gene, CDR3 length, D gene, clone size, CDR3 DNA, CDR3 protein. A D gene is named only where the DNA matches it firmly. Some rows mark clone size as missing; the rest say once, few, many or name a class of expanded clone.

V gene: TRBV5-1
J gene: TRBJ1-1
CDR3 length: 13
D gene: NA
clone size: once
CDR3 DNA: TGCGCCAGCAGCTCGCAGGGGTACACTGAAGCTTTCTTT
CDR3 protein: CASSSQGYTEAFF

V gene: TRBV6-5
J gene: TRBJ1-2
CDR3 length: 14
D gene: TRBD1
clone size: once
CDR3 DNA: TGTGCCAGCAGAAGACAGGGGGCAGCGGCGGGCTACACCTTC
CDR3 protein: CASRRQGAAAGYTF

V gene: TRBV9
J gene: TRBJ2-1
CDR3 length: 15
D gene: NA
clone size: NA
CDR3 DNA: TGTGCCAGCAGCGTAAGTGTTTCGAGTGTCGGTGAGCAGTTCTTC
CDR3 protein: CASSVSVSSVGEQFF

V gene: TRBV4-1
J gene: TRBJ1-2
CDR3 length: 15
D gene: NA
clone size: NA
CDR3 DNA: TGCGCCAGCAGCCAACACCCCATCCCTCAGGGCGGCTACACCTTC
CDR3 protein: CASSQHPIPQGGYTF

V gene: TRBV6-5
J gene: TRBJ2-7
CDR3 length: 15
D gene: TRBD2
clone size: NA
CDR3 DNA: TGTGCCAGCAGCAGACTAGCGGACGGCGGCTACGAGCAGTACTTC
CDR3 protein: CASSRLADGGYEQYF

V gene: TRBV4-1
J gene: TRBJ2-1
CDR3 length: 13
D gene: TRBD2
clone size: NA
CDR3 DNA: TGCGCCAGCAGCCAAGAATCGGGCGGGGGGCAGTTCTTC
CDR3 protein: CASSQESGGGQFF

V gene: TRBV5-4
J gene: TRBJ2-6
CDR3 length: 15
D gene: NA
clone size: NA
CDR3 DNA: TGTGCCAGCAGCTTGGGGGGGGTAGCGGCCCTCTCTCTGACTTTC
CDR3 protein: CASSLGGVAALSLTF

V gene: TRBV7-2
J gene: TRBJ2-5
CDR3 length: 13
D gene: NA
clone size: NA
CDR3 DNA: TGTGCCAGCAGCGTGACCCCGGCGGGGACCCAGTACTTC
CDR3 protein: CASSVTPAGTQYF

V gene: TRBV2
J gene: TRBJ2-7
CDR3 length: 12
D gene: TRBD2
clone size: NA
CDR3 DNA: TGTGCCAGCAGACTAGCGGGAAACGAGCAGTACTTC
CDR3 protein: CASRLAGNEQYF

V gene: TRBV19
J gene: TRBJ2-5
CDR3 length: 15
D gene: TRBD1
clone size: NA
CDR3 DNA: TGTGCCAGTAGTCTTCCGGACAGGCCGGGAGAGACCCAGTACTTC
CDR3 protein: CASSLPDRPGETQYF

V gene: TRBV6-6
J gene: TRBJ2-5
CDR3 length: 12
D gene: NA
clone size: NA
CDR3 DNA: TGTGCCAGCAGTGAGAACGGAGAGACCCAGTACTTC
CDR3 protein: CASSENGETQYF

V gene: TRBV11-3
J gene: TRBJ2-3
CDR3 length: 16
D gene: TRBD2
clone size: NA
CDR3 DNA: TGTGCCAGCAGCTCCCGGGGAGGCGGGGGGACAGATACGCAGTATTTT
CDR3 protein: CASSSRGGGGTDTQYF

V gene: TRBV4-1
J gene: TRBJ2-2
CDR3 length: 14
D gene: NA
clone size: once
CDR3 DNA: TGCGCCAGCAGCCAAGGGGGAGGACCCGGGGAGCTGTTTTTT
CDR3 protein: CASSQGGGPGELFF

V gene: TRBV19
J gene: TRBJ2-1
CDR3 length: 12
D gene: NA
clone size: NA
CDR3 DNA: TGTGCCAGTAGTATCTCGTTAAATGAGCAGTTCTTC
CDR3 protein: CASSISLNEQFF

V gene: TRBV15
J gene: TRBJ2-3
CDR3 length: 16
D gene: TRBD2
clone size: NA
CDR3 DNA: TGTGCCACCAGCAGTGGACTAGCGGGAGTATCAGATACGCAGTATTTT
CDR3 protein: CATSSGLAGVSDTQYF

V gene: TRBV4-1
J gene: TRBJ2-3
CDR3 length: 13
D gene: NA
clone size: NA
CDR3 DNA: TGCGCCAGCAGCCAAGCAGGCACAGATACGCAGTATTTT
CDR3 protein: CASSQAGTDTQYF

V gene: TRBV27
J gene: TRBJ1-5
CDR3 length: 15
D gene: TRBD1
clone size: NA
CDR3 DNA: TGTGCCAGCAGACCGACAGGGGGCGACCGGCAGCCCCAGCATTTT
CDR3 protein: CASRPTGGDRQPQHF

V gene: TRBV10-3
J gene: TRBJ1-2
CDR3 length: 13
D gene: NA
clone size: once
CDR3 DNA: TGTGCCATCAGTGAGGAGACTACCTATGGCTACACCTTC
CDR3 protein: CAISEETTYGYTF

V gene: TRBV11-1
J gene: TRBJ2-7
CDR3 length: 14
D gene: TRBD2
clone size: NA
CDR3 DNA: TGTGCCAGCAGCTTACGCTATGGGGGGGGCGAGCAGTACTTC
CDR3 protein: CASSLRYGGGEQYF

V gene: TRBV14
J gene: TRBJ2-7
CDR3 length: 16
D gene: TRBD2
clone size: NA
CDR3 DNA: TGTGCCAGCAGCCAAGTTTCAGCGGGGGCCGCTGGAGAGCAGTACTTC
CDR3 protein: CASSQVSAGAAGEQYF

V gene: TRBV9
J gene: TRBJ1-2
CDR3 length: 13
D gene: NA
clone size: NA
CDR3 DNA: TGTGCCAGCAGCCCGACAGACTACTATGGCTACACCTTC
CDR3 protein: CASSPTDYYGYTF

V gene: TRBV7-9
J gene: TRBJ2-7
CDR3 length: 17
D gene: TRBD2
clone size: NA
CDR3 DNA: TGTGCCAGCAGCCCCGGGGGGGACGGGCTTTCGAGTCACGAGCAGTACTTC
CDR3 protein: CASSPGGDGLSSHEQYF

V gene: TRBV5-1
J gene: TRBJ1-6
CDR3 length: 16
D gene: NA
clone size: few
CDR3 DNA: TGCGCCAGCAGCCAGGGAGGGGGGGGATATAATTCACCCCTCCACTTT
CDR3 protein: CASSQGGGGYNSPLHF

V gene: TRBV2
J gene: TRBJ2-7
CDR3 length: 13
D gene: NA
clone size: NA
CDR3 DNA: TGTGCCAGCAGGGTGGACGGGGTCTACGAGCAGTACTTC
CDR3 protein: CASRVDGVYEQYF

V gene: TRBV5-4
J gene: TRBJ2-5
CDR3 length: 16
D gene: TRBD2
clone size: NA
CDR3 DNA: TGTGCCAGCAGCTTAGGACTAGCGGGTAACCAAGAGACCCAGTACTTC
CDR3 protein: CASSLGLAGNQETQYF

V gene: TRBV12-5
J gene: TRBJ1-5
CDR3 length: 14
D gene: TRBD1
clone size: NA
CDR3 DNA: TGTGCTAGTGCCAGGGGGACAGGGGAACAGCCCCAGCATTTT
CDR3 protein: CASARGTGEQPQHF

V gene: TRBV3-1/TRBV3-2
J gene: TRBJ1-6
CDR3 length: 16
D gene: NA
clone size: NA
CDR3 DNA: TGTGCCAGCAGCCAAGCTGAAGGACAGTTTAATTCACCCCTCCACTTT
CDR3 protein: CASSQAEGQFNSPLHF

V gene: TRBV6-6
J gene: TRBJ1-1
CDR3 length: 12
D gene: NA
clone size: NA
CDR3 DNA: TGTGCCAGCAGACCAGGGAACACTGAAGCTTTCTTT
CDR3 protein: CASRPGNTEAFF

V gene: TRBV18
J gene: TRBJ2-4
CDR3 length: 13
D gene: NA
clone size: NA
CDR3 DNA: TGTGCCAGCTCAACGACAGAAAAAAACATTCAGTACTTC
CDR3 protein: CASSTTEKNIQYF

V gene: TRBV5-4
J gene: TRBJ2-2
CDR3 length: 19
D gene: NA
clone size: once
CDR3 DNA: TGTGCCAGCAGCGTGACTTTTATTGCGGGACGGAGGGACACCGGGGAGCTGTTTTTT
CDR3 protein: CASSVTFIAGRRDTGELFF

V gene: TRBV29-1
J gene: TRBJ1-1
CDR3 length: 11
D gene: NA
clone size: NA
CDR3 DNA: TGCAGCGTTGGTAGGAACACTGAAGCTTTCTTT
CDR3 protein: CSVGRNTEAFF

V gene: TRBV6-5
J gene: TRBJ2-7
CDR3 length: 13
D gene: TRBD1
clone size: NA
CDR3 DNA: TGTGCCAGCAGTACGACAGGGGCCTACGAGCAGTACTTC
CDR3 protein: CASSTTGAYEQYF

V gene: TRBV1
J gene: TRBJ2-5
CDR3 length: 19
D gene: NA
clone size: NA
CDR3 DNA: TGCACCAGCAGCCAAGTTCAAACCCCTTCTAGGCTACCCCCTGAGACCCAGTACTTC
CDR3 protein: CTSSQVQTPSRLPPETQYF

V gene: TRBV6-5
J gene: TRBJ1-1
CDR3 length: 13
D gene: NA
clone size: NA
CDR3 DNA: TGTGCCAGCAGGAGAGGACAGATCACTGAAGCTTTCTTT
CDR3 protein: CASRRGQITEAFF

V gene: TRBV27
J gene: TRBJ1-4
CDR3 length: 18
D gene: TRBD1
clone size: NA
CDR3 DNA: TGTGCCAGCAGTTCCGGGTCCGGGACAGTTGCAACTAATGAAAAACTGTTTTTT
CDR3 protein: CASSSGSGTVATNEKLFF

V gene: TRBV19
J gene: TRBJ2-4
CDR3 length: 16
D gene: TRBD1
clone size: NA
CDR3 DNA: TGTGCCAGTAGTTCCCCCCGGGACAGGGGGAAAAACATTCAGTACTTC
CDR3 protein: CASSSPRDRGKNIQYF

V gene: TRBV11-2
J gene: TRBJ2-3
CDR3 length: 15
D gene: NA
clone size: NA
CDR3 DNA: TGTGCCAGCACTGCCCAGGGACTCCGCACAGATACGCAGTATTTT
CDR3 protein: CASTAQGLRTDTQYF

V gene: TRBV5-1
J gene: TRBJ2-7
CDR3 length: 14
D gene: NA
clone size: NA
CDR3 DNA: TGCGCCAGCAGCGTCGACGGTCAGGCCTACGAGCAGTACTTC
CDR3 protein: CASSVDGQAYEQYF

V gene: TRBV5-4
J gene: TRBJ1-2
CDR3 length: 17
D gene: TRBD1
clone size: NA
CDR3 DNA: TGTGCCAGCAGCGCCCGGGACAGGGGGGCCTCCCCTTATGGCTACACCTTC
CDR3 protein: CASSARDRGASPYGYTF

V gene: TRBV6-2/TRBV6-3
J gene: TRBJ1-4
CDR3 length: 13
D gene: NA
clone size: NA
CDR3 DNA: TGTGCCAGCAGTAGCTGGGCGGGCGAAAAACTGTTTTTT
CDR3 protein: CASSSWAGEKLFF

V gene: TRBV29-1
J gene: TRBJ2-2
CDR3 length: 13
D gene: NA
clone size: NA
CDR3 DNA: TGCAGTAGGACTACCTCGAACACCGGGGAGCTGTTTTTT
CDR3 protein: CSRTTSNTGELFF

V gene: TRBV19
J gene: TRBJ2-3
CDR3 length: 16
D gene: NA
clone size: NA
CDR3 DNA: TGTGCCAGTAGCAATCTCGGGGTAAGGGACACAGATACGCAGTATTTT
CDR3 protein: CASSNLGVRDTDTQYF

V gene: TRBV18
J gene: TRBJ2-5
CDR3 length: 15
D gene: NA
clone size: once
CDR3 DNA: TGTGCCAGCTCACCCTATTACACAGGAGAGGAGACCCAGTACTTC
CDR3 protein: CASSPYYTGEETQYF

V gene: TRBV28
J gene: TRBJ2-1
CDR3 length: 14
D gene: NA
clone size: once
CDR3 DNA: TGTGCCAGCAGTTTATGGGAGGGGGCCAATGAGCAGTTCTTC
CDR3 protein: CASSLWEGANEQFF

V gene: TRBV10-3
J gene: TRBJ2-3
CDR3 length: 16
D gene: TRBD2
clone size: NA
CDR3 DNA: TGTGCCATCAGTGTAGGGCTAGCGGATCTAACAGATACGCAGTATTTT
CDR3 protein: CAISVGLADLTDTQYF

V gene: TRBV24-1
J gene: TRBJ2-2
CDR3 length: 14
D gene: NA
clone size: NA
CDR3 DNA: TGTGCCACCAGTGACTTCGGGTATACCGGGGAGCTGTTTTTT
CDR3 protein: CATSDFGYTGELFF

V gene: TRBV19
J gene: TRBJ2-3
CDR3 length: 14
D gene: NA
clone size: NA
CDR3 DNA: TGTGCCAGTAGTATTACAGGAGGCACAGATACGCAGTATTTT
CDR3 protein: CASSITGGTDTQYF

V gene: TRBV30
J gene: TRBJ1-2
CDR3 length: 13
D gene: NA
clone size: once
CDR3 DNA: TGTGCCTGGAGTGTAGAAAGGAGGGATGGCTACACCTTC
CDR3 protein: CAWSVERRDGYTF

V gene: TRBV5-1
J gene: TRBJ2-7
CDR3 length: 15
D gene: NA
clone size: few
CDR3 DNA: TGCGCCAGCAGCTTAAACCGGGACACATCCTACGAGCAGTACTTC
CDR3 protein: CASSLNRDTSYEQYF

V gene: TRBV19
J gene: TRBJ2-7
CDR3 length: 13
D gene: TRBD1
clone size: once
CDR3 DNA: TGTGCCAGTAGTGTTGGGACAGGGCGCGAGCAGTACTTC
CDR3 protein: CASSVGTGREQYF

V gene: TRBV29-1
J gene: TRBJ2-3
CDR3 length: 12
D gene: NA
clone size: NA
CDR3 DNA: TGCAGCGTTGTTTCCCAGACAGATACGCAGTATTTT
CDR3 protein: CSVVSQTDTQYF

V gene: TRBV27
J gene: TRBJ2-5
CDR3 length: 15
D gene: TRBD2
clone size: NA
CDR3 DNA: TGTGCCAGCAGTTTAGGGAGCGGGAGTAGAGAGACCCAGTACTTC
CDR3 protein: CASSLGSGSRETQYF

V gene: TRBV7-9
J gene: TRBJ1-1
CDR3 length: 11
D gene: NA
clone size: NA
CDR3 DNA: TGTGCCAGCAGCTTAGAATGGCAGGCAGTATTT
CDR3 protein: CASSLEWQAVF

V gene: TRBV7-2
J gene: TRBJ1-2
CDR3 length: 13
D gene: TRBD1
clone size: NA
CDR3 DNA: TGTGCCAGCAGCCCGACAGGGGAGGGTAGCTACACCTTC
CDR3 protein: CASSPTGEGSYTF

V gene: TRBV3-1/TRBV3-2
J gene: TRBJ1-1
CDR3 length: 13
D gene: NA
clone size: NA
CDR3 DNA: TGTGCCAGCAGCCCGGGGGGGTACACTGAAGCTTTCTTT
CDR3 protein: CASSPGGYTEAFF

V gene: TRBV6-5
J gene: TRBJ1-5
CDR3 length: 15
D gene: TRBD1
clone size: few
CDR3 DNA: TGTGCCAGCAGCCCCGTGGGGACAGCTAATCAGCCCCAGCATTTT
CDR3 protein: CASSPVGTANQPQHF